This T cell receptor beta chain was found in a study of early T cells in non-severe SARS-CoV-2 infection. Whole-study context: Sequencing of unsorted whole blood was done on bulk RNA, leaving chains unpaired. The study, taken as a whole, reports: Matches to VDJdb favored anti-spike CD8 responses and missed private and CD4 specificities.

Unique molecular identifier tags were affixed to discrete cDNA molecules. TCRdb analysed the 5' RACE reads with MiXCR anew, one entry per CDR3 protein. Of some 71,000 distinct CDR3 sequences detected, approximately 9.5% appear once; the ten largest clones hold 5.9%. This clonotype was seen more than once but under ten times. Antigen: not known. Germline and junction disagree at one end, which may indicate a read error. This CDR3 has 15 residues. Looked up from germline, CDR1 is SQVTM and CDR2 is ANQGSEA. Sequences were obtained from whole blood. This clonotype originated in an adult who was a healthcare worker with PCR-confirmed SARS-CoV-2 infection or an uninfected control (not recorded which). The chain is built from TRBV29-1 and TRBJ2-3, with 10 nucleotides matching TRBD2. CDR3 DNA: TGCAGCGTTGGATCTAGCGGGGGTTATGCAGATACGCGGTATTTT. Translation gives CSVGSSGGYADTRYF.